This record covers a single T cell receptor (beta chain). As yet, its antigen is unknown. Repertoires were generated with immunoSEQ multiplex PCR, while TCRdb's copy carries only in-frame clones and drops some. Among over 90,000 clones listed, roughly 90% were seen once. This specimen comes from a study of graft-versus-host responses after intestinal transplantation. On the study more broadly: Multivisceral, liver-intestinal, or isolated intestinal transplants were performed in recipients. Study-wide results and caveats: Recipient marrow showed GvH clones, some seen first in ileum or blood.

The CDR3 covers 16 residues. Germline values: CDR1 GTSNPN, CDR2 SVGIG (reference sequence). V gave up 0 bases and J gave up 5 bases, with 19 bases separating them. The sequence derives from a human donor who received an intestinal transplant. This chain joins TRBV30 and TRBJ2-5; TRBD2 might be the D (6 bases). This sample comprised unstimulated CD8+ T cells sorted from spleen or lymph node cells, obtained before intestinal transplant. In DNA, the CDR3 is TGTGCCTGGAGTGTACTTCAGGTGGGGGGTTGGGAGACCCAGTACTTC. Translation gives CAWSVLQVGGWETQYF. Complete variable domain (other parts from reference TRBV30 and TRBJ2-5): SQTIHQWPATLVQPVGSPLSLECTVEGTSNPNLYWYRQAAGRGLQLLFYSVGIGQISSEVPQNLSASRPQDRQFILSSKKLLLSDSGFYLCAWSVLQVGGWETQYFGPGTRLLVL.